This T cell receptor beta chain stems from a study of blood T cell repertoires in COVID-19. Looking at the study overall: Acute and convalescent COVID-19 specimens originated in the United States, Italy and Spain. T cells, B-cell-depleted T cells, or PBMCs supplied cDNA or gDNA.

Original processing notes: It was from reference gene primer amplification that nucleated cell counts were estimated. Method: immunoSEQ multiplex PCR; TCRdb's copy keeps in-frame clones and lacks some. The DNA was the basis for D and trimming; V, J and clone size are from that table. The sample comprises 15,000 to 20,000 clones, just over 85% of which are singletons, and roughly 2.5% rests with the top ten. Germline V lookup: CDR1 SNHLY, CDR2 FYNNEI. This CDR3 region has 11 residues. V lost 2 bases to trimming and J lost 6 bases, with 4 bases between them. The chain employs TRBV2 and TRBJ2-5, with unresolved D. The sequence was collected from a human donor in a cohort sampled during active COVID-19. Sequencing was done on a sample of peripheral blood. The CDR3 loop reads CASSEYQTQYF. CDR3 in DNA: TGTGCCAGCAGTGAATATCAGACCCAGTACTTC.